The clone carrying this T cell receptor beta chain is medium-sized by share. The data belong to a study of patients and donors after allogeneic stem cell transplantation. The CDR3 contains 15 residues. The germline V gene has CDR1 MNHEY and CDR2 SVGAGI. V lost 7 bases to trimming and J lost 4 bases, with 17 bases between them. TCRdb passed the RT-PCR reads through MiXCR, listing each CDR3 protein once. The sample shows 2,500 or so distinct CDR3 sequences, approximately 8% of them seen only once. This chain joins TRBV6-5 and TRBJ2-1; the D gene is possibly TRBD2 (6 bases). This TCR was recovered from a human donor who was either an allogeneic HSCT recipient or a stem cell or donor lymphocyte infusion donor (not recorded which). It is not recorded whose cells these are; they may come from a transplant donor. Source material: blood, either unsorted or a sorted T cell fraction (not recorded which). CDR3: CASTDEAAGYNEQFF. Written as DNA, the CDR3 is TGTGCCAGCACCGACGAAGCGGCGGGGTACAATGAGCAGTTCTTC.